Listed below are T cell receptor beta chains from one sample, sequenced in a study of blood T cell repertoires in COVID-19. Clones were sequenced by immunoSEQ multiplex PCR, and TCRdb holds only the in-frame ones, with some missing. The profile shows around 200,000 clones, 70% to 90% of them singletons. Sequences were obtained from PBMCs or T cells enriched from blood (not recorded which). Receptor source: a man aged 25 to 45 who had recovered from COVID-19. Each CDR3 is given with its conserved first and last residue. The D gene is left open where the match is weak. Rows may omit the clone size; those that give it use once, few, many or a size class.

TRBD1,TRBJ1-2,TRBV12-3/TRBV12-4,.,CASNGQGAGYTF,TGTGCCAGCAATGGACAGGGGGCCGGCTACACCTTC
TRBD1,TRBJ2-1,TRBV18,.,CASSPMGTGVEKRHNEQFF,TGTGCCAGCTCACCAATGGGGACAGGGGTAGAGAAAAGGCACAATGAGCAGTTCTTC
TRBD1,TRBJ1-6,TRBV19,.,CASHRGSNSPLHF,TGTGCCAGTCACAGGGGTTCCAATTCACCCCTCCACTTT
TRBD2,TRBJ2-1,TRBV5-1,.,CASSNGRLASYNEQFF,TGCGCCAGCAGCAATGGAAGACTAGCCTCCTACAATGAGCAGTTCTTC
TRBD1,TRBJ2-1,TRBV5-4,.,CASSLDRGRHNEQFF,TGTGCCAGCAGCCTGGACAGGGGGCGCCACAATGAGCAGTTCTTC
TRBD1,TRBJ1-1,TRBV19,.,CASSELTGGRAFF,TGTGCCAGTAGCGAACTCACAGGGGGAAGAGCTTTCTTT
.,TRBJ1-4,TRBV6-5,.,CASTNYAGANEKLFF,TGTGCCAGCACCAATTATGCGGGGGCTAATGAAAAACTGTTTTTT
.,TRBJ1-1,TRBV5-1,.,CASSLRQEKEAFF,TGCGCCAGCAGCCTAAGACAGGAGAAGGAAGCTTTCTTT
TRBD2,TRBJ2-1,TRBV7-2,.,CASSLVGRTWTSGYNEQFF,TGTGCCAGCAGCTTAGTAGGACGAACTTGGACTAGCGGATACAATGAGCAGTTCTTC
TRBD1,TRBJ1-1,TRBV3-1/TRBV3-2,.,CASSQVGTGLNTEAFF,TGTGCCAGCAGCCAAGTGGGGACAGGGTTGAACACTGAAGCTTTCTTT
TRBD1,TRBJ1-3,TRBV4-2,once,CASSQDGTGSESNTIYF,TGTGCCAGCAGCCAAGACGGGACAGGGTCAGAGAGTAACACCATATATTTT
.,TRBJ2-7,TRBV5-1,.,CASSFGFPYEQYF,TGCGCCAGCAGCTTCGGTTTCCCTTACGAGCAGTACTTC
.,TRBJ1-5,TRBV19,.,CASSPLTARVGQPQHF,TGTGCCAGTAGTCCCCTAACCGCCAGGGTTGGTCAGCCCCAGCATTTT
.,TRBJ1-2,TRBV11-2,.,CASSSIVGKGAYGYTF,TGTGCCAGCAGCTCAATTGTGGGAAAAGGGGCCTATGGCTACACCTTC
TRBD1,TRBJ2-1,TRBV10-1,.,CASSEATGANEQFF,TGCGCCAGCAGTGAGGCAACAGGGGCCAATGAGCAGTTCTTC
.,TRBJ2-5,TRBV10-3,.,CAISERGGEETQYF,TGTGCCATCAGTGAGAGGGGAGGTGAAGAGACCCAGTACTTC
TRBD2,TRBJ2-7,TRBV19,.,CASSSGSGGSYEQYF,TGTGCCAGTAGTAGCGGGAGCGGGGGGTCCTACGAGCAGTACTTC
TRBD1,TRBJ1-2,TRBV28,.,CASRRTGGDGYTF,TGTGCCAGCAGGAGGACAGGGGGAGATGGCTACACCTTC